Below are 8 T cell receptor beta chains sequenced from a single sample in a study of blood T cell repertoires in COVID-19. Assay used: immunoSEQ multiplex PCR; TCRdb lists only in-frame clones, some missing. The profile shows fewer than 250,000 clones, around 80% of them singletons. The sequenced sample consisted of PBMCs or T cells enriched from blood (not recorded which). The receptors shown here come from a woman in her 50s with acute COVID-19.

This CDR3 reads CASSQVSKTGELFF. CDR3 in DNA: TGTGCCAGCAGCCAAGTTTCCAAAACCGGGGAGCTGTTTTTT. This rearrangement joins TRBV14 to TRBJ2-2; unclear D gene. V was cut by 1 base and J by 5 bases, with 8 bases left in between. Germline-derived CDR1 and CDR2 are SGHDN and FVKESK. This CDR3 is built from 14 residues.

The V gene is TRBV4-1, the J gene TRBJ1-2; 7 bases agree with TRBD1. The CDR3 extends over 14 amino acids. With 3 bases clipped from V and 0 bases from J, the junction kept 1 base outside the gene matches. Germline V gene lookup returns CDR1 MGHRA and CDR2 YSYEKL. The CDR3 sequence: CASSQGQPNYGYTF. Here the CDR3 DNA reads TGCGCCAGCAGCCAGGGACAGCCTAACTATGGCTACACCTTC.

The V gene is TRBV19, the J gene TRBJ1-2; 8 bases align to TRBD1. This CDR3 is 17 amino acids long. J gave up 4 bases and V 4 bases, and 14 bases lay outside the gene matches. Germline V CDR1 and CDR2: LNHDA, SQIVND (reference sequence). The CDR3 region has the DNA TGTGCCAGTAGTACCACAGGGGGATACGACAGGGTCTATGGCTACACCTTC. Translating gives CASSTTGGYDRVYGYTF. Full variable domain (outside the CDR3, taken from reference TRBV19 and TRBJ1-2): DGGITQSPKYLFRKEGQNVTLSCEQNLNHDAMYWYRQDPGQGLRLIYYSQIVNDFQKGDIAEGYSVSREKKESFPLTVTSAQKNPTAFYLCASSTTGGYDRVYGYTFGSGTRLTVV.

The chain has TRBV9 and TRBJ1-2; TRBD1 aligns across 8 bases. CDR1 and CDR2 from the germline V gene are SGDLS and YYNGEE. V gave up 2 bases and J gave up 6 bases; unmatched junction bases: 9. This CDR3 has 15 amino acids. CDR3 loop: CASSVDRGRGDGYTF. The CDR3 DNA reads TGTGCCAGCAGCGTCGACAGGGGAAGGGGAGATGGCTACACCTTC.

The V and J genes are TRBV9 and TRBJ2-1, with a tentative D call TRBD2 (7 bases). The CDR3 extends over 15 amino acids. V was cut by 4 bases and J by 1 base, with 12 bases left in between. The V gene's germline CDR1 is SGDLS and CDR2 YYNGEE. The CDR3 coding sequence is TGTGCCAGCAGCCTAGGGGGAGGGTCCTACAATGAGCAGTTCTTC. Residues: CASSLGGGSYNEQFF.

This chain uses TRBV6-2 or TRBV6-3 with TRBJ2-5; 8 positions match TRBD1. This CDR3 has 17 residues. With V trimmed by 2 bases and J by 2 bases, 10 bases remained unmatched. Germline CDR1 and CDR2: MNHEY and SVGEGT. Here the CDR3 reads CASSYRQGARGQETQYF. For the CDR3, the DNA is TGTGCCAGCAGTTACCGGCAGGGGGCACGCGGGCAAGAGACCCAGTACTTC.

This clone was found a few times. The chain employs TRBV5-1 and TRBJ1-1; D is perhaps TRBD1 (5 bases). This CDR3 has 14 residues. The V end was cut by 3 bases, the J end by 5 bases, with 14 bases between. Germline assignment: CDR1 SGHRS and CDR2 YFSETQ. The CDR3 nucleotides read TGCGCCAGCAGCTGGGGCAGCCGTGGGACTGAAGCTTTCTTT. Its translation: CASSWGSRGTEAFF.

The chain employs TRBV18 and TRBJ1-1; D gene uncertain. This CDR3 has 13 amino acids. CDR1 is KGHSH, CDR2 LQKENI, per germline. Trimming removed 3 bases at V and 1 base at J, with 6 bases between. The CDR3 coding sequence is TGTGCCAGCTCACCCCGGGGGAACACTGAAGCTTTCTTT. It yields the protein CASSPRGNTEAFF.